Listed below are T cell receptor beta chains from one sample, sequenced in a study of PD-1 blockade in classical Hodgkin lymphoma. Libraries were prepared by immunoSEQ multiplex PCR; TCRdb keeps only in-frame clonotypes and omits some of them. Of about 21,000 clones listed, just under 90% are singletons. Material for sequencing was CD8+ T cells from blood. These receptors were collected from a human donor with classical Hodgkin lymphoma. Both conserved end residues are part of each CDR3. The D gene is left open where the match is weak. Some rows have no size entry. The others give once, few or many, or a class for an expanded clone.

D gene | CDR3 length | J gene | V gene | clone size | CDR3 protein | CDR3 DNA
. | 13 | TRBJ2-1 | TRBV11-2 | . | CASSFFRVGEQFF | TGTGCCAGCAGCTTTTTCCGAGTGGGCGAGCAGTTCTTC
TRBD2 | 14 | TRBJ2-1 | TRBV7-9 | . | CASSLGGTSNEQFF | TGTGCCAGCAGCTTAGGAGGGACTAGTAATGAGCAGTTCTTC
. | 15 | TRBJ2-5 | TRBV7-9 | . | CASSFVPLLQETQYF | TGTGCCAGCAGCTTTGTCCCACTTCTTCAAGAGACCCAGTACTTC
TRBD2 | 14 | TRBJ2-2 | TRBV6-1 | . | CASVAGLNTGELFF | TGTGCCAGCGTAGCGGGGCTTAACACCGGGGAGCTGTTTTTT
. | 14 | TRBJ1-2 | TRBV5-1 | . | CASSWRHSPDGYTF | TGCGCCAGCAGCTGGAGACATTCTCCGGATGGCTACACCTTC
TRBD1 | 18 | TRBJ2-7 | TRBV2 | . | CASREPGQGIWWGYEQYF | TGTGCCAGCAGGGAGCCGGGACAGGGAATATGGTGGGGCTACGAGCAGTACTTC
. | 11 | TRBJ2-2 | TRBV30 | once | CAWSVSGELFF | TGTGCCTGGAGTGTTTCCGGGGAGCTGTTTTTT
. | 15 | TRBJ2-1 | TRBV28 | . | CASSITGRGYNEQFF | TGTGCCAGCAGTATCACAGGGCGGGGTTACAATGAGCAGTTCTTC
. | 14 | TRBJ2-7 | TRBV28 | . | CASSLAGAGWEQYF | TGTGCCAGCAGTTTGGCGGGCGCCGGCTGGGAGCAGTACTTC
TRBD1 | 19 | TRBJ2-2 | TRBV18 | . | CASSPRRQGTGQDTGELFF | TGTGCCAGCTCACCACGCCGACAGGGTACAGGCCAGGACACCGGGGAGCTGTTTTTT
. | 16 | TRBJ2-3 | TRBV5-6 | . | CASSPVGTKGTDTQYF | TGTGCCAGCAGCCCGGTTGGGACAAAAGGGACAGATACGCAGTATTTT
. | 15 | TRBJ1-6 | TRBV7-8 | once | CASSLAVRGDSPLHF | TGTGCCAGCAGCTTAGCGGTCAGGGGCGATTCACCCCTCCACTTT
. | 13 | TRBJ2-7 | TRBV5-1 | once | CASSLLTAYEQYF | TGCGCCAGCAGCTTGTTGACAGCCTACGAGCAGTACTTC
. | 14 | TRBJ1-1 | TRBV19 | . | CASSTLAGPTEAFF | TGTGCCAGTAGTACCCTTGCAGGGCCCACTGAAGCTTTCTTT
. | 14 | TRBJ2-1 | TRBV10-3 | once | CAITNGRPGDEQFF | TGTGCCATCACCAATGGACGTCCGGGGGATGAGCAGTTCTTC
. | 12 | TRBJ1-1 | TRBV27 | . | CASSFPGAEAFF | TGTGCCAGCAGTTTCCCAGGGGCCGAAGCTTTCTTT
. | 15 | TRBJ1-1 | TRBV6-5 | . | CASRRQGGVNTEAFF | TGTGCCAGCAGGAGGCAAGGAGGGGTGAACACTGAAGCTTTCTTT
TRBD2 | 15 | TRBJ2-7 | TRBV5-6 | . | CASSLLSGGPLEQYF | TGTGCCAGCAGCTTGCTTTCGGGAGGGCCTCTCGAGCAGTACTTC
. | 15 | TRBJ2-1 | TRBV6-1 | . | CASSERELSYNEQFF | TGTGCCAGCAGTGAAAGGGAGCTCTCATACAATGAGCAGTTCTTC
. | 17 | TRBJ1-2 | TRBV30 | once | CAWSSSTRTALNYGYTF | TGTGCCTGGAGTTCCTCAACTAGGACAGCCCTTAACTATGGCTACACCTTC
TRBD2 | 16 | TRBJ2-1 | TRBV7-2 | . | CASSERLAGAYNEQFF | TGTGCCAGCAGCGAAAGACTAGCGGGGGCGTACAATGAGCAGTTCTTC
. | 14 | TRBJ2-7 | TRBV6-6 | . | CASSSEDWPYEQYF | TGTGCCAGCAGTTCCGAGGATTGGCCTTACGAGCAGTACTTC
. | 14 | TRBJ1-2 | TRBV6-5 | . | CASSYEGGAPGYTF | TGTGCCAGCAGTTACGAGGGGGGGGCTCCCGGCTACACCTTC
TRBD2 | 14 | TRBJ2-7 | TRBV19 | . | CASSPSAGSYEQYF | TGTGCCAGTAGTCCCTCAGCGGGGTCCTACGAGCAGTACTTC
. | 14 | TRBJ1-1 | TRBV2 | . | CASSEGRANTEAFF | TGTGCCAGCAGTGAGGGAAGGGCGAACACTGAAGCTTTCTTT
. | 16 | TRBJ2-1 | TRBV6-1 | . | CASSESVAVNYNEQFF | TGTGCCAGCAGTGAATCGGTGGCAGTTAACTACAATGAGCAGTTCTTC
. | 15 | TRBJ2-5 | TRBV5-6 | once | CASSLITGILETQYF | TGTGCCAGCAGCTTGATTACAGGGATACTGGAGACCCAGTACTTC
. | 13 | TRBJ1-2 | TRBV5-1 | . | CASSLVPYYGYTF | TGCGCCAGCAGCTTGGTGCCTTACTATGGCTACACCTTC
. | 13 | TRBJ1-1 | TRBV7-3 | . | CASSRMGNTEAFF | TGTGCCAGCAGCCGCATGGGGAACACTGAAGCTTTCTTT
. | 14 | TRBJ2-3 | TRBV18 | . | CASSPQKKADTQYF | TGTGCCAGCTCACCACAGAAGAAGGCAGATACGCAGTATTTT
TRBD1 | 14 | TRBJ1-5 | TRBV28 | few | CASSERTGHQPQHF | TGTGCCAGCAGCGAGCGGACAGGGCACCAGCCCCAGCATTTT
. | 17 | TRBJ1-3 | TRBV18 | . | CASSSVTGGYSGNTIYF | TGTGCCAGCTCATCCGTGACAGGCGGTTACTCTGGAAACACCATATATTTT
TRBD2 | 16 | TRBJ2-1 | TRBV19 | . | CASSIPGGPPDNEQFF | TGTGCCAGTAGTATCCCGGGAGGGCCCCCAGACAATGAGCAGTTCTTC
TRBD1 | 13 | TRBJ2-7 | TRBV15 | . | CATSDRVAYEQYF | TGTGCCACCAGCGACAGGGTCGCCTACGAGCAGTACTTC
. | 14 | TRBJ1-5 | TRBV7-2 | . | CASSSGLSNQPQHF | TGTGCCAGCAGCTCCGGACTCAGCAATCAGCCCCAGCATTTT
. | 12 | TRBJ1-2 | TRBV19 | . | CASSDGPYGYTF | TGTGCCAGTAGTGACGGGCCGTATGGCTACACCTTC
TRBD1 | 13 | TRBJ2-7 | TRBV28 | few | CASRDRGAHEQYF | TGTGCCAGCAGGGACAGGGGGGCCCACGAGCAGTACTTC
TRBD1 | 11 | TRBJ1-1 | TRBV20-1 | . | CSATGVTEAFF | TGCAGTGCAACAGGGGTTACTGAAGCTTTCTTT
. | 12 | TRBJ2-7 | TRBV7-2 | . | CASSAKGWEQYF | TGTGCCAGCAGCGCGAAGGGTTGGGAGCAGTACTTC
. | 15 | TRBJ2-3 | TRBV11-2 | once | CASSAHGNPTDTQYF | TGTGCCAGCAGCGCACACGGGAATCCCACAGATACGCAGTATTTT
. | 16 | TRBJ1-5 | TRBV7-9 | . | CASSHTVGRSNQPQHF | TGTGCCAGCAGCCATACAGTCGGCAGAAGCAATCAGCCCCAGCATTTT
TRBD2 | 15 | TRBJ2-1 | TRBV11-3 | . | CASSFLAGGHNEQFF | TGTGCCAGCAGCTTCTTAGCGGGAGGACACAATGAGCAGTTCTTC
TRBD1 | 14 | TRBJ1-5 | TRBV6-6 | . | CASSRQGSPQPQHF | TGTGCCAGCAGTCGACAGGGGAGCCCTCAGCCCCAGCATTTT
. | 15 | TRBJ1-2 | TRBV7-8 | . | CASSSRDRLEDGYTF | TGTGCCAGCAGCTCCCGGGACCGACTAGAAGATGGCTACACCTTC
. | 18 | TRBJ2-1 | TRBV5-8 | . | CASSSTTPPLYRYNEQFF | TGTGCCAGCAGCTCCACGACTCCCCCGTTATACAGGTACAATGAGCAGTTCTTC
. | 17 | TRBJ2-7 | TRBV7-8 | once | CASSLGASGTTSYEQYF | TGTGCCAGCAGCTTAGGGGCCTCCGGGACAACCTCCTACGAGCAGTACTTC
. | 15 | TRBJ2-6 | TRBV6-6 | once | CASSLTGPGANVLTF | TGTGCCAGCAGTCTAACAGGGCCTGGGGCCAACGTCCTGACTTTC
TRBD1 | 15 | TRBJ1-2 | TRBV11-2 | . | CASRPTRTGGYGYTF | TGTGCCAGCAGACCCACCCGGACAGGGGGTTATGGCTACACCTTC
. | 19 | TRBJ1-4 | TRBV5-6 | . | CASSLVLGRYDATNEKLFF | TGTGCCAGCAGCTTGGTTTTGGGCAGATACGATGCAACTAATGAAAAACTGTTTTTT
. | 15 | TRBJ2-3 | TRBV5-1 | . | CASSLGLTSTDTQYF | TGCGCCAGCAGCTTGGGACTTACTAGCACAGATACGCAGTATTTT
. | 14 | TRBJ2-7 | TRBV29-1 | . | CSVEDRTEGYEQYF | TGCAGCGTTGAAGATCGGACTGAGGGCTACGAGCAGTACTTC
. | 14 | TRBJ1-2 | TRBV7-2 | few | CASSRYQGPSGYTF | TGTGCCAGCAGCCGGTATCAGGGACCGTCGGGCTACACCTTC